The 10 T cell receptor beta chains below all came from one sample that was sequenced in a study of CD8+ T cells in alopecia areata. The authors extracted RNA and reverse transcribed it into cDNA as the sequencing template. Measured with immunoSEQ multiplex PCR; TCRdb has only the in-frame clones, and not every one. Of 140,000 to 150,000 clones in the sample, roughly 53% are singletons; the top ten hold under 6.5%. Sequences were derived from CD4+ T cells sorted from blood, sampled at week 0. These receptors all stem from a human donor with alopecia areata.

The rearrangement uses TRBV5-1 and TRBJ2-5; D may be TRBD2 (6 bases). The CDR3 is 14 amino acids. Per the germline V gene, CDR1 is SGHRS and CDR2 is YFSETQ. Trimming pared 4 bases from V and 1 base from J, leaving 11 bases between. Here the CDR3 DNA reads TGCGCCAGCAGCCGGGGGACCCTCCAAGAGACCCAGTACTTC. This encodes CASSRGTLQETQYF.

This clone was recorded a few times. V gene TRBV5-1 combines with J gene TRBJ1-5; D not resolved. The CDR3 runs 15 residues. Trimming took 3 bases from V and 1 from J, leaving 11 bases between them. Looked up from germline, CDR1 is SGHRS and CDR2 is YFSETQ. DNA for the CDR3: TGCGCCAGCAGCTACGGACCGCTAAGCAATCAGCCCCAGCATTTT. This codes for CASSYGPLSNQPQHF. The whole variable domain, filled in from reference TRBV5-1 and TRBJ1-5, reads KAGVTQTPRYLIKTRGQQVTLSCSPISGHRSVSWYQQTPGQGLQFLFEYFSETQRNKGNFPGRFSGRQFSNSRSEMNVSTLELGDSALYLCASSYGPLSNQPQHFGDGTRLSIL.

V and J are TRBV29-1 and TRBJ2-1; 9 bases map to TRBD1. CDR1 is SQVTM, CDR2 ANQGSEA, per germline. Trimming at V came to 7 bases and at J to 9 bases, leaving 10 bases not matched to a gene. The CDR3 runs 13 residues. CDR3 sequence: CSAPGQGFSEQFF. CDR3 nucleotides: TGCAGCGCGCCGGGACAGGGATTCAGTGAGCAGTTCTTC.

V is TRBV9 and J is TRBJ1-5; D gene uncertain. Germline CDR1 and CDR2: SGDLS and YYNGEE. The V end was cut by 4 bases, the J end by 3 bases, with 17 bases between. The CDR3 has 16 residues. Here the CDR3 reads CASSLLGSRANQPQHF. CDR3 nucleotides: TGTGCCAGCAGCTTACTGGGAAGTAGGGCCAATCAGCCCCAGCATTTT.

CDR3 nucleotides: TGTGCCAGCAGCCCCGGGACTTACCGGGGAAAGAACACTGAAGCTTTCTTT. Protein sequence: CASSPGTYRGKNTEAFF. The chain is built from TRBV7-9 and TRBJ1-1, with D possibly being TRBD1 (5 bases). Germline lookup yields CDR1 SEHNR and CDR2 FQNEAQ (reference sequence). Trimming shortened V by 5 bases and J by 1 base, and 20 bases separated the two germline ends. This CDR3 has 17 amino acids.

This clone appeared a few times. CDR3: CASSKMYNEQFF. Here the CDR3 DNA reads TGTGCCAGCAGCAAGATGTACAATGAGCAGTTCTTC. This sequence joins TRBV7-2 and TRBJ2-1; no firm D call. V dropped 5 bases and J dropped 4 bases, with 6 bases sitting between them. The CDR3 totals 12 residues. Per germline, CDR1 SGHTA and CDR2 FQGNSA.

The chain links TRBV25-1 to TRBJ1-2; D is possibly TRBD1 (6 bases). The CDR3 contains 14 residues. Germline assignment: CDR1 MGHDK and CDR2 SYGVNS. The V end lost 3 bases, the J end lost 8 bases, and 16 bases lay between the germline ends. CDR3 in amino acids: CASSDAGVLRGYTF. CDR3 nucleotides: TGTGCCAGCAGTGACGCAGGGGTACTTCGAGGCTACACCTTC.

This rearrangement joins TRBV5-1 to TRBJ2-7; TRBD1 matches at 7 bases. J lost 2 bases, V lost 0 bases, and 5 bases had no gene match. This CDR3 region has 15 residues. The germline V gene has CDR1 SGHRS and CDR2 YFSETQ. CDR3 sequence: CASSLVTGAAYEQYF. CDR3 in DNA: TGCGCCAGCAGCTTGGTTACAGGGGCAGCCTACGAGCAGTACTTC.

The rearrangement links TRBV7-9 to TRBJ2-1, with D uncertain. The V gene's germline CDR1 is SEHNR and CDR2 FQNEAQ (reference sequence). Trimming shortened V by 0 bases and J by 10 bases, and 13 bases separated the two germline ends. CDR3 length equals 14 residues. The CDR3 is CASSLALEPYEQFF. In DNA, the CDR3 is TGTGCCAGCAGCTTAGCGCTAGAACCATACGAGCAGTTCTTC.

The chain combines TRBV9 with TRBJ2-1; weak D call: TRBD2 (5 bases). The V end was cut by 1 base, the J end by 2 bases, with 10 bases between. The CDR3 covers 15 residues. CDR1 is SGDLS and CDR2 is YYNGEE in the germline V gene. CDR3 sequence: CASSVSSGAYNEQFF. CDR3 coding DNA: TGTGCCAGCAGCGTATCAAGCGGAGCCTACAATGAGCAGTTCTTC.